This T cell receptor beta chain came from a study of shared clonotypes between healthy human individuals. A CD45RA-negative memory subset and a CD45RA+ naive subset were separated from the CD4+ cells. The V gene end was trimmed by 10 bases and the J gene end by 9 bases; junction bases not matched to a gene: 21. The CDR3 contains 16 residues. Germline CDR1 is SNHLY and CDR2 is FYNNEI. Authors' data handling: Junction-only immunoSEQ data arrived without quality scores, meaning filtering differed. Data came from immunoSEQ multiplex PCR; TCRdb stores just in-frame clones and leaves some out. Clonal size and the V and J genes are those of that table, whereas D and trimming came from the DNA. The sample lists about 2.3 million clones, 90% to 95% seen once, with 0.39% in the top ten. Study-wide results and caveats: Richness estimates generally favored naive over memory subsets. The low donor count limited represented genetic and exposure-history diversity.

Points on this clone: Its cognate antigen is unknown.

The chain is built from TRBV2 and TRBJ2-1; 7 positions agree with TRBD2. This receptor was identified in a man younger than 35 in good health. Some clones in this sample may be carry-over from other donors' samples. The sequencing sample was made of naive CD4+ T cells from PBMCs. Described subset: CD45RA+ positively selected. This chain's CDR3 is CATTSRRDYPRSEQFF. The CDR3 DNA reads as TGTGCCACCACTAGTAGACGGGACTACCCCCGCAGTGAGCAGTTCTTC. The variable domain in full, completed from reference TRBV2 and TRBJ2-1, reads EPEVTQTPSHQVTQMGQEVILRCVPISNHLYFYWYRQILGQKVEFLVSFYNNEISEKSEIFDDQFSVERPDGSNFTLKIRSTKLEDSAMYFCATTSRRDYPRSEQFFGPGTRLTVL.